Each of the 14 T cell receptor beta chains below was sequenced from the same sample in a study of regulatory T cells in long-lasting Graves disease. Building the TCR beta libraries relied on iRepertoire HTBI primers, and CDR3 regions underwent Arm-PCR. TCRdb processed the multiplex PCR reads anew with MiXCR; each CDR3 protein has one entry. The sample lists about 470,000 distinct CDR3 sequences, about 16% occurring once. Described time point: newly diagnosed GD, antithyroid drugs for less than 3 months. The TCR library was prepared using RNA isolated from PBMCs. These data are also associated with another study on T cells in Graves' hyperthyroidism and ophthalmopathy.

Sequenced material: peripheral blood mononuclear cells (PBMCs), taken at new diagnosis, from a patient treated with antithyroid drugs. These receptors originate from a woman between 25 and 40 years old with Graves disease.

This clonotype was observed a few times. This chain joins TRBV9 and TRBJ2-5; 7 positions agree with TRBD2. This CDR3 contains 13 residues. CDR1 SGDLS and CDR2 YYNGEE come from the germline V gene. Germline trimming cut 3 bases from V and 5 bases from J; bases unmatched to any gene: 4. The CDR3 spells CASSAPGRETQYF. For the CDR3, the DNA is TGTGCCAGCAGCGCCCCCGGGAGGGAGACCCAGTACTTC.

This clonotype was recorded many times. The rearrangement joins TRBV30 to TRBJ2-1, with 9 bases aligning to TRBD2. Losses at the gene ends were 4 bases for V and 6 bases for J; bases not matched to a gene: 22. CDR1 and CDR2 from the germline V gene are GTSNPN and SVGIG (reference sequence). The CDR3 loop spans 19 amino acids. The CDR3 here is CAWTPPPSSGALWGNEQFF. CDR3 nucleotide sequence: TGTGCCTGGACCCCCCCTCCTTCTAGCGGGGCTCTCTGGGGCAATGAGCAGTTCTTC.

This clonotype was detected many times. V gene TRBV27 combines with J gene TRBJ2-7, with D perhaps TRBD1 (7 bases). The germline V gene has CDR1 MNHEY and CDR2 SMNVEV (reference sequence). The CDR3 length is 15 residues. V gave up 5 bases and J gave up 5 bases, with 19 bases separating them. CDR3 in DNA: TGTGCCAGCAGTCCCCGTCGACAGGGAGGCAACGAGCAGTACTTC. It is translated as CASSPRRQGGNEQYF.

At least ten counts were recorded for this clonotype. This chain links TRBV7-3 with TRBJ2-1, with TRBD2 matching over 10 bases. Germline values: CDR1 SGHTA, CDR2 FQGTGA. V shed 5 bases, J shed 3 bases, and the junction held 7 bases outside the gene matches. There are 16 residues in the CDR3. CDR3 sequence reads: CASSLKAGGNYNEQFF. CDR3 DNA: TGTGCCAGCAGCCTGAAAGCGGGAGGGAACTACAATGAGCAGTTCTTC.

This clonotype was found many times. This chain links TRBV7-2 with TRBJ2-5; tentatively, D is TRBD2 (6 bases). From germline, CDR1 is SGHTA and CDR2 FQGNSA. The CDR3 length is 16 residues. V shed 1 base and J shed 2 bases, with 14 bases lying between them. The CDR3 is CASSLDLAGPQETQYF. The CDR3 DNA reads as TGTGCCAGCAGCTTAGACCTTGCGGGACCACAAGAGACCCAGTACTTC. Full variable domain (missing parts from reference TRBV7-2 and TRBJ2-5): GAGVSQSPSNKVTEKGKDVELRCDPISGHTALYWYRQSLGQGLEFLIYFQGNSAPDKSGLPSDRFSAERTGGSVSTLTIQRTQQEDSAVYLCASSLDLAGPQETQYFGPGTRLLVL.

The table lists this clonotype with a few counts. J is TRBJ2-7 and V is TRBV5-5; 11 nucleotides agree with TRBD2. The CDR3 length is 19 residues. Germline V gives CDR1 SGHKS, CDR2 YYEKEE (reference sequence). V was pared by 5 bases and J by 0 bases, with 16 bases of the junction left unmatched. The CDR3 reads CASSHYTSRSGRASYEQYF. In nucleotides, the CDR3 is TGTGCCAGCAGTCATTACACCAGTCGTAGCGGGAGGGCCTCCTACGAGCAGTACTTC. The full variable domain, completed using reference TRBV5-5 and TRBJ2-7, is DAGVTQSPTHLIKTRGQQVTLRCSPISGHKSVSWYQQVLGQGPQFIFQYYEKEERGRGNFPDRFSARQFPNYSSELNVNALLLGDSALYLCASSHYTSRSGRASYEQYFGPGTRLTVT.

Comments on this clonotype: A much larger clone is a single base away; this may be a read error. The CDR3 region has the DNA TGTGCTAGTGGTTTGTCCGGGGCACCGACTAACTATGGCTACACCTTC. It specifies CASGLSGAPTNYGYTF. The chain combines TRBV12-5 with TRBJ1-2, with a weak D call TRBD1 (5 bases). Per germline, CDR1 LGHNT and CDR2 FRNRAP. V was shortened by 2 bases and J by 0 bases, with 13 bases between the two germline ends. The CDR3 has 16 residues.

This clonotype was observed at least ten times. The V gene is TRBV6-2 or TRBV6-3, the J gene TRBJ2-7; the D gene is possibly TRBD1 (6 bases). Germline-derived CDR1 and CDR2 are MNHEY and SVGEGT. The germline V and J ends were trimmed by 4 bases and 7 bases, with 17 bases remaining between them. There are 14 residues in the CDR3. The DNA of the CDR3 is TGTGCCAGCAGTTCGACCGGAGCCGGGACAGAGCAGTACTTC. It translates to CASSSTGAGTEQYF.

Ten or more counts support this clonotype. The chain uses TRBV5-5 and TRBJ2-1, with 7 bases identical to TRBD1. V lost 0 bases to trimming and J lost 8 bases; unmatched junction nucleotides: 11. This CDR3 is 16 amino acids long. Germline CDR1 and CDR2: SGHKS and YYEKEE (reference sequence). DNA for the CDR3: TGTGCCAGCAGCTTGGTACGGGACAGCTCAGACGATGAGCAGTTCTTC. It codes for CASSLVRDSSDDEQFF.

This clonotype was detected many times. The genes are TRBV27 and TRBJ2-1; TRBD2 agrees at 8 bases. The V segment lost 10 bases and the J segment 6 bases; nucleotides outside the gene matches: 11. Per germline, CDR1 MNHEY and CDR2 SMNVEV (reference sequence). The CDR3 consists of 14 residues. The CDR3 spells CATRGTSGPNEQFF. CDR3 coding DNA: TGTGCCACCCGCGGGACTAGTGGTCCCAATGAGCAGTTCTTC.

This clonotype came up many times. The rearrangement joins TRBV7-3 to TRBJ2-1; TRBD1 might be the D (5 bases). The CDR3 runs to 15 residues. Trimming took off 0 bases at V and 4 bases at J, with 10 bases between the two ends. Germline loops: CDR1 SGHTA, CDR2 FQGTGA. The DNA of the CDR3 is TGTGCCAGCAGCTTAACTATAGGACATTACAATGAGCAGTTCTTC. It yields the protein CASSLTIGHYNEQFF.

This clonotype was seen repeatedly, ten times or more. The gene calls are TRBV28 and TRBJ2-1; possibly TRBD2 for D (6 bases). Germline V gene lookup returns CDR1 MDHEN and CDR2 SYDVKM. This CDR3 comprises 16 residues. The V end lost 7 bases, the J end lost 0 bases, and 16 bases lay between the germline ends. This CDR3 reads CASTPRDLTSYNEQFF. The CDR3 DNA sequence: TGTGCCAGCACCCCGCGGGACTTAACCTCCTACAATGAGCAGTTCTTC.

About this clonotype: The conserved phenylalanine or tryptophan is not found at the CDR3 terminus, so this likely reflects a read error. The chain carries TRBV13 and TRBJ2-1; D may be TRBD2 (6 bases). The germline CDR1 and CDR2 sequences are PRHDT and FYEKMQ (reference sequence). The V and J ends lost 5 bases and 0 bases respectively, with 11 bases between them. CDR3 length: 15 residues. In nucleotides, the CDR3 is TGTGCCAGCAGCCAAGGGACTGGCTCCTACAATGAGCAGTTCTCC. It specifies CASSQGTGSYNEQFS.

This clonotype showed up many times. The rearrangement uses TRBV28 and TRBJ2-3; 8 bases line up with TRBD1. Germline-derived CDR1 and CDR2 are MDHEN and SYDVKM. The CDR3 is 16 amino acids. V lost 11 bases, J lost 5 bases, and 18 bases stayed unmatched. The CDR3 coding sequence is TGTGCCTCCCCGCCGACCAGGACAGGGTTATTAGATACGCAGTATTTT. Translating it yields CASPPTRTGLLDTQYF.